The T cell receptor (beta chain) described here comes from a study of blood T cell repertoires in COVID-19. Study at large: COVID-19 samples from acute and convalescent phases originated in the United States, Italy and Spain.

This clone was seen many times. Trimming took 6 bases from V and 6 from J; bases not matched to a gene: 5. Germline CDR1 reads LGHDT; CDR2 reads YNNKEL (reference sequence). CDR3 length equals 13 residues. A COVID-19 case had been met by exposed participants during the 2 weeks before study entry. The table came from immunoSEQ multiplex PCR; TCRdb's copy has only in-frame clones and leaves some out. The repertoire holds fewer than 350,000 clones, with about 90% as singletons. The chain joins TRBV3-1 (or the pseudogene TRBV3-2) to TRBJ1-1, with 9 bases lining up with TRBD1. The TCR was taken from a woman under 40 who had been exposed to COVID-19. What was sequenced was PBMCs or T cells enriched from blood (not recorded which). CDR3 sequence (DNA): TGTGCCAGCAGTCACACAGGGGGCCCTGAAGCTTTCTTT. Protein: CASSHTGGPEAFF.